A single sample is the source of the 22 T cell receptor beta chains below, sequenced in a study of blood T cell repertoires in COVID-19 (dated by TCRdb to about 2020). The library was generated by the immunoSEQ multiplex PCR assay. Here the immuneACCESS table is served through TCRdb, limited to in-frame sequences with V and J called. Missing clones are a known gap in these copies; in checked studies unresolved V genes cover under half, and the rest lacks a known reason. The sample profile shows about 130,000 clones; about 85% of them were found once. Together, the top ten hold 25% to 30% of the sample. Source material: peripheral blood. The receptors were sampled from a woman older than 75 with acute or convalescent COVID-19.

The rearrangement links TRBV4-1 to TRBJ2-3, with TRBD2 as a possible D gene (5 bases). V lost 0 bases and J lost 3, with 16 bases in between. Germline V gene sequence: CDR1 MGHRA, CDR2 YSYEKL. The CDR3 is 17 residues long. The CDR3 region is CASSQDPAVGATDTQYF. DNA of the CDR3: TGCGCCAGCAGCCAAGATCCGGCGGTGGGAGCAACAGATACGCAGTATTTT.

The chain has TRBV20-1 and TRBJ1-2; 9 bases fit TRBD1. Unmatched junction bases numbered 13, after V lost 3 bases and J lost 5 bases. Germline CDR1 is DFQATT and CDR2 is SNEGSKA (reference sequence). There are 16 residues in the CDR3. CDR3 amino acids: CSASRDRVVFRYGYTF. In nucleotides, the CDR3 is TGCAGTGCTAGTAGGGACAGGGTAGTTTTTAGATATGGCTACACCTTC.

The rearrangement joins TRBV20-1 to TRBJ2-5, with 8 positions matching TRBD2. This CDR3 has 14 amino acids. V dropped 3 bases and J dropped 2; count of bases not matched to a gene: 5. Germline loops: CDR1 DFQATT, CDR2 SNEGSKA (reference sequence). The CDR3 DNA follows: TGCAGTGCTAGTATGGCTAGCGGGCAAGAGACCCAGTACTTC. Residues: CSASMASGQETQYF.

The genes are TRBV29-1 and TRBJ2-7, with TRBD2 identical over 11 bases. The CDR3 has 15 amino acids. CDR1 is SQVTM, CDR2 ANQGSEA, per germline. With V trimmed by 7 bases and J by 0 bases, 8 bases remained unmatched. CDR3 DNA: TGCAGCGCCCGGGGGGGACTAGCGGCCTCCTACGAGCAGTACTTC. Translating it yields CSARGGLAASYEQYF.

The rearrangement uses TRBV18 and TRBJ2-7; TRBD2 aligns across 11 bases. The CDR3 covers 17 residues. Losses at the gene ends were 3 bases for V and 3 bases for J; bases not matched to a gene: 10. CDR1 and CDR2 from the germline V gene are KGHSH and LQKENI. In nucleotides, the CDR3 is TGTGCCAGCTCACCCAGACCTACTAGCGGGGGCAACTACGAGCAGTACGTC. This gives the protein CASSPRPTSGGNYEQYV.

The rearrangement uses TRBV5-8 and TRBJ1-1; D unclear. The germline gives CDR1 SGHTS, CDR2 YDEGEE. This CDR3 is 16 amino acids long. V was shortened by 2 bases and J by 4 bases, with 18 bases between the two germline ends. The CDR3 spells CASSFLQASRGTEAFF. CDR3 DNA sequence: TGTGCCAGCAGCTTTTTGCAGGCGAGCCGGGGCACTGAAGCTTTCTTT.

This clone was seen a single time. V is TRBV29-1 and J is TRBJ2-1, with D possibly matching TRBD2 (7 bases). Trimming stripped 8 bases from V and 0 bases from J, with 14 bases between. The V gene's germline CDR1 is SQVTM and CDR2 ANQGSEA. This CDR3 has 14 amino acids. The CDR3 reads CSSKGGSSYNEQFF. In nucleotides, the CDR3 is TGCAGCTCCAAGGGGGGGAGCTCCTACAATGAGCAGTTCTTC.

The genes are TRBV18 and TRBJ1-1; no clear D gene. Trimming removed 4 bases at V and 0 bases at J, with 6 bases between. The CDR3 runs 13 residues. Germline V CDR1 and CDR2: KGHSH, LQKENI. CDR3 nucleotides: TGTGCCAGCTCACAAATCATGAACACTGAAGCTTTCTTT. Its protein is CASSQIMNTEAFF.

The chain joins TRBV19 to TRBJ1-6, with 9 bases aligning to TRBD1. The CDR3 covers 15 residues. The V gene end was trimmed by 5 bases and the J gene end by 7 bases; junction bases not matched to a gene: 6. Germline CDR1 LNHDA, CDR2 SQIVND (reference sequence). The CDR3 spells CASSPQTGGNSPLHF. CDR3 DNA sequence: TGTGCCAGTAGTCCGCAGACAGGGGGAAATTCACCCCTCCACTTT.

J is TRBJ1-5 and V is TRBV5-1, with unresolved D. The length of the CDR3 is 13 residues. V was cut by 1 base and J by 6 bases, with 8 bases left in between. Germline values: CDR1 SGHRS, CDR2 YFSETQ. The CDR3 region has the DNA TGCGCCAGCAGCTTGACTGGTTTTCAGCCCCAGCATTTT. Translated: CASSLTGFQPQHF.

The chain employs TRBV4-1 and TRBJ2-5, with a tentative D call TRBD2 (5 bases). The CDR3 length is 13 residues. Germline loops: CDR1 MGHRA, CDR2 YSYEKL. Trimming pared 3 bases from V and 6 bases from J, leaving 11 bases between. Here the CDR3 DNA reads TGCGCCAGCAGCCAGCTCTCGGGGAAGACCCAGTACTTC. This codes for CASSQLSGKTQYF.

V is TRBV5-6 and J is TRBJ1-1; 7 bases fit TRBD1. The V gene's germline CDR1 is SGHDT and CDR2 YYEEEE. The V and J ends lost 5 bases and 5 bases, in that order; junction bases with no gene match: 12. CDR3 length: 15 amino acids. The chain's CDR3 is CASSLPGGRRTEAFF. The CDR3 DNA reads as TGTGCCAGCAGTCTCCCAGGGGGGAGAAGAACTGAAGCTTTCTTT. Looking up the rest from reference TRBV5-6 and TRBJ1-1 gives the full variable domain: DAGVTQSPTHLIKTRGQQVTLRCSPKSGHDTVSWYQQALGQGPQFIFQYYEEEERQRGNFPDRFSGHQFPNYSSELNVNALLLGDSALYLCASSLPGGRRTEAFFGQGTRLTVV.

The V gene is TRBV6-5, the J gene TRBJ1-5; no clear D. The germline V and J ends were trimmed by 6 bases and 0 bases, with 9 bases remaining between them. The CDR3 consists of 14 residues. Per the germline V gene, CDR1 is MNHEY and CDR2 is SVGAGI. Here the CDR3 reads CASSLQVSNQPQHF. In DNA form, the CDR3 reads TGTGCCAGCAGCCTCCAGGTTAGCAATCAGCCCCAGCATTTT.

This clone was picked up one time. The chain links TRBV20-1 to TRBJ2-5; D is possibly TRBD2 (5 bases). Germline V lookup: CDR1 DFQATT, CDR2 SNEGSKA (reference sequence). V lost 3 bases and J 5 bases, leaving 16 bases between the germline ends. The CDR3 sequence is 14 residues long. CDR3 loop: CSASRWEKTETQYF. In DNA, the CDR3 is TGCAGTGCTAGTAGGTGGGAGAAGACGGAGACCCAGTACTTC.

The gene calls are TRBV7-6 and TRBJ1-2, with 7 bases fitting TRBD1. The CDR3 loop spans 17 amino acids. Germline V CDR1 and CDR2: SGHVS, FNYEAQ. The V gene end was trimmed by 5 bases and the J gene end by 2 bases; junction bases not matched to a gene: 14. CDR3 protein: CASSRLPFGTVNYGYTF. For the CDR3, the DNA is TGTGCCAGCAGCCGATTACCTTTCGGGACAGTAAACTATGGCTACACCTTC.

The genes are TRBV7-3 and TRBJ1-6; the match to TRBD1 covers 7 bases. The CDR3 runs to 14 residues. Germline values: CDR1 SGHTA, CDR2 FQGTGA. Germline trimming cut 2 bases from V and 6 bases from J; bases unmatched to any gene: 1. CDR3 protein: CASSLGDSNSPLHF. CDR3 DNA sequence: TGTGCCAGCAGCTTAGGGGACAGTAATTCACCCCTCCACTTT.

CDR3 DNA: TGCGCCAGCAGCTTGGCGGGTCTTGATCAGCCCCAGCATTTT. Protein sequence: CASSLAGLDQPQHF. This chain joins TRBV5-1 and TRBJ1-5; D is undetermined. The CDR3 contains 14 residues. Germline V gene lookup returns CDR1 SGHRS and CDR2 YFSETQ. V was pared by 0 bases and J by 5 bases, with 9 bases between.

This clone occurred a few times. The rearrangement uses TRBV27 and TRBJ1-5, with D unclear. V was pared by 2 bases and J by 5 bases, with 10 bases between. Per the germline V gene, CDR1 is MNHEY and CDR2 is SMNVEV (reference sequence). The CDR3 is made up of 14 amino acids. CDR3 in amino acids: CASSLNVRDQPQHF. CDR3 nucleotide sequence: TGTGCCAGCAGTTTAAATGTGCGGGATCAGCCCCAGCATTTT.

This chain uses TRBV18 with TRBJ1-5; D may be TRBD1 (6 bases). The CDR3 spans 14 residues. Trimming took off 10 bases at V and 3 bases at J, with 16 bases between the two ends. Germline assignment: CDR1 KGHSH and CDR2 LQKENI. CDR3 sequence (DNA): TGTGCCACCCGGTCGTCAGGGGACAATCAGCCCCAGCATTTT. Its protein is CATRSSGDNQPQHF.

The chain links TRBV10-2 to TRBJ1-5, with 7 bases lining up with TRBD1. J lost 3 bases, V lost 8 bases, and 4 bases had no gene match. This CDR3 region has 13 residues. Germline V CDR1 and CDR2: WSHSY, SAAADI. In nucleotides, the CDR3 is TGCGCCAGCCGGGACAGCTTCAATCAGCCCCAGCATTTT. Its protein is CASRDSFNQPQHF.

The chain uses TRBV7-2 and TRBJ1-2; TRBD1 might be the D (5 bases). Per germline, CDR1 SGHTA and CDR2 FQGNSA. V was shortened by 3 bases and J by 2 bases, with 7 bases between the two germline ends. The CDR3 totals 13 residues. The chain's CDR3 is CASSFKGNYGYTF. CDR3 coding DNA: TGTGCCAGCAGCTTTAAGGGGAACTATGGCTACACCTTC.

The V and J genes are TRBV18 and TRBJ2-5, with 8 bases matching TRBD1. CDR1 is KGHSH and CDR2 is LQKENI in the germline V gene. This CDR3 comprises 16 residues. Trimming removed 5 bases from V and 1 base from J; junction bases left unmatched: 9. CDR3 in DNA: TGTGCCAGCTCATTCCGGACAGGGCCCTTCCAAGAGACCCAGTACTTC. Residues: CASSFRTGPFQETQYF.